These T cell receptor beta chains were read from a single sample in a study of shared T cell receptors in the human thymus. Repertoires were generated with immunoSEQ multiplex PCR, while TCRdb's copy carries only in-frame clones and drops some. The sample shows about 400,000 clones, 85% to 95% of them seen only once. What was sequenced was thymocytes. The receptors here all came from a human donor. Each CDR3 is given with its conserved first and last residue. A D gene is named only where the DNA matches it firmly. Size values are once, few and many counts, or a class for expanded clones, and some rows have none.

clone_size j_call d_call v_call cdr3_nt cdr3_aa
NA TRBJ2-7 TRBD2 TRBV19 TGTGCCAGTAGTGCACCCGGACTAGCGGGAGGCCGACAGTACTTC CASSAPGLAGGRQYF
once TRBJ1-1 NA TRBV27 TGTGCCAGCAGTCCACATGAGGGATTGAACACTGAAGCTTTCTTT CASSPHEGLNTEAFF
once TRBJ1-2 NA TRBV27 TGTGCCAGCAGCATGACGGAAAACTATGGCTACACCTTC CASSMTENYGYTF
few TRBJ1-3 NA TRBV6-1 TGTGCCAGCTTGGGGGGAAACACCATATATTTT CASLGGNTIYF
NA TRBJ2-5 NA TRBV4-1 TGCGCCAGCAGTTCTCTAGCGTCAGGGGAGACCCAGTACTTC CASSSLASGETQYF
NA TRBJ2-3 NA TRBV28 TGTGCCAGCAGTTTAGCTGGGGATACGCAGTATTTT CASSLAGDTQYF
NA TRBJ2-1 TRBD1 TRBV15 TGTGCCACCAGCAGAGATCTCGGACAGGGGGTCTACAATGAGCAGTTCTTC CATSRDLGQGVYNEQFF
NA TRBJ1-2 TRBD1 TRBV9 TGTGCCAGCAGCGCATACAGGGGCGCTAACTATGGCTACACCTTC CASSAYRGANYGYTF
NA TRBJ1-2 TRBD1 TRBV2 TGTGCCAGCAGGGGGCCGGACAGGGTGGATGGCTACACCTTC CASRGPDRVDGYTF
NA TRBJ1-2 NA TRBV5-3 TGTGCCAGAAGCTTTATCGGTTCACCTCGGAACTATGGCTACACCTTC CARSFIGSPRNYGYTF
NA TRBJ1-5 NA TRBV19 TGTGCCAGTAGTAATTCAGGGAATCAGCCCCAGCATTTT CASSNSGNQPQHF
NA TRBJ2-7 NA TRBV28 TGTGCCAGCAGCCTGGGACGGAGCTACGAGCAGTACTTC CASSLGRSYEQYF
NA TRBJ2-1 NA TRBV7-9 TGTGCCAGCAGCCTAGCCCGCGGGGGCTTTCGGGACAATGAGCAGTTCTTC CASSLARGGFRDNEQFF
NA TRBJ2-7 TRBD2 TRBV10-3 TGTGCCATCAGCCTGCGGTGCGGGAGCTCCTACGAGCAGTACTTC CAISLRCGSSYEQYF
NA TRBJ2-7 NA TRBV11-2 TGTGCCAGCAGCCCAAGGACAGCAACCTACGAGCAGTACTTC CASSPRTATYEQYF
NA TRBJ2-5 TRBD1 TRBV7-8 TGTGCCAGCAGCTACGAGACAGGGGGCTTCCCCCACAAAGGGACCCAGTACTTC CASSYETGGFPHKGTQYF
once TRBJ2-1 NA TRBV11-2 TGTGCCAGCAGCTCCCGGGACCTCGCCCTCTACAATGAGCAGTTCTTC CASSSRDLALYNEQFF
NA TRBJ2-3 NA TRBV29-1 TGCAGCGTTGATTCGGTAGATACGCAGTATTTT CSVDSVDTQYF
NA TRBJ2-1 NA TRBV19 TGTGCCAGTAGTATACGGGGTCCCAATGAGCAGTTCTTC CASSIRGPNEQFF
NA TRBJ2-7 TRBD2 TRBV27 TGTGCCAGCAGTACTAGCGGGAGGTTATACGAGCAGTACTTC CASSTSGRLYEQYF
NA TRBJ2-7 NA TRBV5-6 TGTGCCAGCAGCTTGGAAGGGGCGGAACTAGAGGCCTACGAGCAGTACTTC CASSLEGAELEAYEQYF
NA TRBJ2-7 NA TRBV6-4 TGTGCCAGCAGCGGTCAGGGTCAGGGCGAGCAGTACTTC CASSGQGQGEQYF
NA TRBJ2-5 NA TRBV19 TGTGCCAGTAGTATAGATCTCTTTTTGATCCAAGAGACCCAGTACTTC CASSIDLFLIQETQYF
NA TRBJ2-5 NA TRBV10-3 TGTGCCATCAGTGAGAGGCTCTACCAAGAGACCCAGTACTTC CAISERLYQETQYF
NA TRBJ2-5 NA TRBV27 TGTGCCAGCAGTTCCTGGGTCCTGGAGACCCAGTACTTC CASSSWVLETQYF
NA TRBJ1-2 NA TRBV30 TGTGCCTGGAGTCCACAAGTAGGTGGCTACACCTTC CAWSPQVGGYTF
once TRBJ2-5 NA TRBV5-1 TGCGCCAGCAGGTTACAGAGAGGGGAGACCCAGTACTTC CASRLQRGETQYF
NA TRBJ2-7 NA TRBV28 TGTGCCAGCAGCCCGAATATCGCGGACCATTCCCTCTCCTACGAGCAGTACTTC CASSPNIADHSLSYEQYF
NA TRBJ1-1 NA TRBV21-1 TGTGCCAGCGACGCGCAGGGGATGAACACTGAAGCTTTCTTT CASDAQGMNTEAFF
NA TRBJ2-7 TRBD2 TRBV30 TGTGCCTGGAGTGTACGACTAGCGGGAGAGTACGAGCAGTACTTC CAWSVRLAGEYEQYF
NA TRBJ1-5 NA TRBV7-2 TGTGCCAGCAGCCCTACACGTTATAGCAATCAGCCCCAGCATTTT CASSPTRYSNQPQHF
NA TRBJ1-5 NA TRBV28 TGTGCCAGCAGAAAGGGACAGCCCCAGCATTTT CASRKGQPQHF
NA TRBJ2-4 NA TRBV19 TGTGCCAGTAGTATCAGATCAGGGGGGGACATTCAGTACTTC CASSIRSGGDIQYF
NA TRBJ2-1 TRBD2 TRBV7-9 TGTGCCAGCAGCCCGACTAGCGGGCCCTACAATGAGCAGTTCTTC CASSPTSGPYNEQFF
NA TRBJ2-7 TRBD2 TRBV19 TGTGCCAGTAGTATGGGACTAGCGTACGAGCAGTACTTC CASSMGLAYEQYF
NA TRBJ2-4 TRBD2 TRBV28 TGTGCCAGCAGGTTTCGAGCGGGGCGGATCGAAGACATTCAGTACTTC CASRFRAGRIEDIQYF
NA TRBJ1-3 NA TRBV2 TGTGCCAGCAGTACAGGGTTTGAAAACACCATATATTTT CASSTGFENTIYF
NA TRBJ1-2 NA TRBV27 TGTGCCAGCAGTTACTACAGCCTCGGGCAGTATGGCTACACCTTC CASSYYSLGQYGYTF
NA TRBJ2-7 NA TRBV27 TGTGCCAGCAGTTTCGCGGCACCTTACGAGCAGTACTTC CASSFAAPYEQYF
NA TRBJ2-1 NA TRBV30 TGTGCCTGGAGGAGTGCAGAGCGCTACAATGAGCAGTTCTTC CAWRSAERYNEQFF
NA TRBJ2-3 TRBD1 TRBV28 TGTGCCAGCAGTCCACCGACAGGGGGGCTGACAGATACGCAGTATTTT CASSPPTGGLTDTQYF
once TRBJ2-2 NA TRBV18 TGTGCCAGCTCACCCGGTGGGGGTTCGAACACCGGGGAGCTGTTTTTT CASSPGGGSNTGELFF
once TRBJ2-3 NA TRBV28 TGTGCCAGCAGTTTATTTGGTGTCAGGGCGGGCACAGATACGCAGTATTTT CASSLFGVRAGTDTQYF
NA TRBJ2-1 TRBD2 TRBV4-1 TGCGCCAGCAGCCCCGGGACTAGCGGGAGTGGGGCGAATGAGCAGTTCTTC CASSPGTSGSGANEQFF
NA TRBJ2-1 TRBD1 TRBV28 TGTGCCAGCAGTTTAGGCAGGGGGCTTGGCAATGAGCAGTTCTTC CASSLGRGLGNEQFF
NA TRBJ2-1 NA TRBV9 TGTGCCAGCAGCACCCGACCTAAAGGACTCGAGCAGTTCTTC CASSTRPKGLEQFF